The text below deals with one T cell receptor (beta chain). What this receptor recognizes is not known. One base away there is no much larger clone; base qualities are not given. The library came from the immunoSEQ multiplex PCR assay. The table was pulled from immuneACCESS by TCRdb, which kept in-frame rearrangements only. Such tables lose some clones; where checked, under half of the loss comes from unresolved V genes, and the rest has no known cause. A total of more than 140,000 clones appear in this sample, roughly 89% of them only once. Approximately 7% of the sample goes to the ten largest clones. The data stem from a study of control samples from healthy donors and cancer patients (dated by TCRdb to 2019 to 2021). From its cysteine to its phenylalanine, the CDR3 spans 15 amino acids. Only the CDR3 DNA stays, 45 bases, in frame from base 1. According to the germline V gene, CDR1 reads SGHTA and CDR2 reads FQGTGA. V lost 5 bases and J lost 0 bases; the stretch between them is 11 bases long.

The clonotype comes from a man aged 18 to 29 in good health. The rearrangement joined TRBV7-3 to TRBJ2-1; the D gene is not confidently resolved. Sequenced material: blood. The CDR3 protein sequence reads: CASSQGMSSYNEQFF. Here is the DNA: TGTGCCAGCAGCCAAGGTATGAGCTCCTACAATGAGCAGTTCTTC.